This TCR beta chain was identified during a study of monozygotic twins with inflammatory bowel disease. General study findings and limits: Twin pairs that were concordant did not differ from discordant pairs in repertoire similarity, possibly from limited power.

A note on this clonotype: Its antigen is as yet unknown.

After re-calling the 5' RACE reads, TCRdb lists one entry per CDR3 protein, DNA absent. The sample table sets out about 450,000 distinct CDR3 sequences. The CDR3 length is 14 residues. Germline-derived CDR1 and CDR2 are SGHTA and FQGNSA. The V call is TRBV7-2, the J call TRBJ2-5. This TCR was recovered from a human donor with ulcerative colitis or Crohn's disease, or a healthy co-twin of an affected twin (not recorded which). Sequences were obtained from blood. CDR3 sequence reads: CASSLGWSQETQYF.